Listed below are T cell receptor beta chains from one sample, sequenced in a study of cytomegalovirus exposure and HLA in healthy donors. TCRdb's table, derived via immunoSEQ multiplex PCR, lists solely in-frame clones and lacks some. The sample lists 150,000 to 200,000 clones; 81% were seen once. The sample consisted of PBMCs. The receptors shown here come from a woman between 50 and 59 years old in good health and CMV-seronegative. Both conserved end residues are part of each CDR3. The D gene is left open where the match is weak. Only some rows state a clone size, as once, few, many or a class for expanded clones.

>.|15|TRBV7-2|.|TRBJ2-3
TGTGCCAGCAAAGAAACAGGGAGTAGCACAGATACGCAGTATTTT
CASKETGSSTDTQYF
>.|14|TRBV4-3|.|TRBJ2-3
TGCGCCAGCAGCGATCGGGTGGGGGGATATACGCAGTATTTT
CASSDRVGGYTQYF
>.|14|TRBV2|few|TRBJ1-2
TGTGCCAGCAGTGAAGACAGGAACGGTTGGAGCTACACCTTC
CASSEDRNGWSYTF
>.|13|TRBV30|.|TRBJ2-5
TGTGCCTGCTCACAGGGGGGAGGGGGGACCCAGTACTTC
CACSQGGGGTQYF
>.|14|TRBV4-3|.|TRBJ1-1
TGCGCCAGCAGCCGCAACATCGAGGGCACTGAAGCTTTCTTT
CASSRNIEGTEAFF
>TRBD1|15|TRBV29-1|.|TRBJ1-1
TGCAGCGCAGCCGGGACAGGGGGCGGGAACACTGAAGCTTTCTTT
CSAAGTGGGNTEAFF
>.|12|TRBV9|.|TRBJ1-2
TGTGCCAGCAGCGTACGTAACTATGGCTACACCTTC
CASSVRNYGYTF
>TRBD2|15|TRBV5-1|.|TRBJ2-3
TGCGCCAGCAGCCGCGGGACTAGCGGGGAAGATACGCAGTATTTT
CASSRGTSGEDTQYF
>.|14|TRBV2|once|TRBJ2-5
TGTGCCAGCAGTGAACGGAGCGGCCAAGAGACCCAGTACTTC
CASSERSGQETQYF
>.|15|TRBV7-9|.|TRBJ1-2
TGTGCCAGCAGCTTAATTACAGCTTCAAACTATGGCTACACCTTC
CASSLITASNYGYTF
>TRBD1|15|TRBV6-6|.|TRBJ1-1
TGTGCCAGCAGTCCTCCACAGGGGGTACGGGCTGAAGCTTTCTTT
CASSPPQGVRAEAFF
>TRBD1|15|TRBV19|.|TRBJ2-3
TGTGCCAGTAGTATATTCGGGACAGGGGCAGATACGCAGTATTTT
CASSIFGTGADTQYF
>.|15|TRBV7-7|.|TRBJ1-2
TGTGCCAGCAGCCCGGGGGAGGGGGGAAACTATGGCTACACCTTC
CASSPGEGGNYGYTF
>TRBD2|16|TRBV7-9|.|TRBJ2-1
TGTGCCAGCAGCTTAGCGGGACTAGCGGGGTTGGAGGAGCAGTTCTTC
CASSLAGLAGLEEQFF
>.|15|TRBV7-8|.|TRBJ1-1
TGTGCCAGCAGCGCCCGTCCAGGGGCGAACACTGAAGCTTTCTTT
CASSARPGANTEAFF
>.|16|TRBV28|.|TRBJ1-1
TGTGCCAGCACCTTCCAGCGCAGGGAAGTTTACACTGAAGCTTTCTTT
CASTFQRREVYTEAFF
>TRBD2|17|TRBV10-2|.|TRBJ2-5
TGCGCCAGCAGTGAGGGGGGTGCGGGAGGGCCCGGTGAGACCCAGTACTTC
CASSEGGAGGPGETQYF
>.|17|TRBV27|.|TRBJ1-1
TGTGCCAGCAGTTTAGGACAGCAGCTTACCGGGCCTGCTGAAGCTTTCTTT
CASSLGQQLTGPAEAFF
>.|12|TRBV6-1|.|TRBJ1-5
TGTGCCAGCAGTGAAGGGGGGCGGGCCCAGCATTTT
CASSEGGRAQHF
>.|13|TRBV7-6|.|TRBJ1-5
TGTGCCAGCAGCTTAGAACAGGGTCAGCCCCAGCATTTT
CASSLEQGQPQHF
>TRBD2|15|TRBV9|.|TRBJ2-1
TGTGCCAGCAGCGCGCCCGGGACTAGAGGCAATGAGCAGTTCTTC
CASSAPGTRGNEQFF
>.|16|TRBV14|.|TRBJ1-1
TGTGCCAGCAGCCAAGTACCGGGACAAAAGGCGACTGAAGCTTTCTTT
CASSQVPGQKATEAFF
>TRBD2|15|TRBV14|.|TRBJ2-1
TGTGCCAGCAGCCAAGTCCCTAGCGGGAGAGGGGAGCAGTTCTTC
CASSQVPSGRGEQFF
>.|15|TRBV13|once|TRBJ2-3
TGTGCCAGCAGCACACCGGGACTCCACACAGATACGCAGTATTTT
CASSTPGLHTDTQYF
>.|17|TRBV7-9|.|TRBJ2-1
TGTGCCAGCAGCTTAGTCAGACTAGGAGTCTCCTACAATGAGCAGTTCTTC
CASSLVRLGVSYNEQFF
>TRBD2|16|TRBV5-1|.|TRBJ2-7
TGCGCCAGCAGCTTGGGACTAGCGGGAGGTGGTTACGAGCAGTACTTC
CASSLGLAGGGYEQYF
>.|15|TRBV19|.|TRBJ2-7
TGTGCCAGTACCGAGACAGCAAGCCCTCCCTACGAGCAGTACTTC
CASTETASPPYEQYF
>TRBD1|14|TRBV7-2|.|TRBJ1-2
TGTGCCAGCAGCTTGGACAGGGTCAGCTATGGCTACACCTTC
CASSLDRVSYGYTF
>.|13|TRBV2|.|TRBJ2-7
TGTGCCAGCAATTACAGGGACGGCGGCGAGCAGTACTTC
CASNYRDGGEQYF
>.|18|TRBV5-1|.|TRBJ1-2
TGCGCCAGCAGCTTGGCCGACAGTTCTGCGGCAGTAAGGGGGGGCTACACCTTC
CASSLADSSAAVRGGYTF
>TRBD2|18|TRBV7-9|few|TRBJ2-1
TGTGCCAGCAGCTCGTCCTTCCTAGCGGGGGGGTTTAGGAATGAGCAGTTCTTC
CASSSSFLAGGFRNEQFF
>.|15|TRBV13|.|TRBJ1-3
TGTGCCAGCAGCTTACTGACAGAATCTGGAAACACCATATATTTT
CASSLLTESGNTIYF
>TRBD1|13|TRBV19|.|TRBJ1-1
TGTGCCAGTAGTCGACAGGGCTTCACTGAAGCTTTCTTT
CASSRQGFTEAFF
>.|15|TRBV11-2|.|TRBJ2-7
TGTGCCAGCAGCTTATTTGCGGGACCCTCCTACGAGCAGTACTTC
CASSLFAGPSYEQYF
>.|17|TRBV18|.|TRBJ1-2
TGTGCCAGCTCACCCGAGGGCCCGCTCGGCCCTAACTATGGCTACACCTTC
CASSPEGPLGPNYGYTF
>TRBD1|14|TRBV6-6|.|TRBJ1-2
TGTGCCAGCAGTACGCCACAGGGGGCATGGGGCTACACCTTC
CASSTPQGAWGYTF
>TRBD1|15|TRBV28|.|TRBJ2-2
TGTGCCAGCAAGAGTTGGACAGGGACGACCGGGGAGCTGTTTTTT
CASKSWTGTTGELFF
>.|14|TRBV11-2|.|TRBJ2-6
TGTGCCAGCAGCCGGTCCTCTGGGGCCAACGTCCTGACTTTC
CASSRSSGANVLTF
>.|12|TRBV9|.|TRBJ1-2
TGTGCCAGCAGCCCCTGGAGCGGCGGCTACACCTTC
CASSPWSGGYTF
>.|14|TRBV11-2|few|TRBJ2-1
TGTGCCAGCAGCTTAGATGCCACTTACAATGAGCAGTTCTTC
CASSLDATYNEQFF
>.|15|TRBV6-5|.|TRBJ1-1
TGTGCCAGCAGTTACTTGTCTTCTGAGAGGGCTGAAGCTTTCTTT
CASSYLSSERAEAFF
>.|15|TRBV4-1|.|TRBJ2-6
TGCGCCAGCAGCAGTCAGGCATCTGGGGCCAACGTCCTGACTTTC
CASSSQASGANVLTF
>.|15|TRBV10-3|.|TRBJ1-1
TGTGCCATCAGTGGGTCGAGACTGACGAACACTGAAGCTTTCTTT
CAISGSRLTNTEAFF
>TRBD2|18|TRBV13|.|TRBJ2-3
TGTGCCAGCAGCTTAGCTCTAGCGGGGGGCTCTAGCACAGATACGCAGTATTTT
CASSLALAGGSSTDTQYF
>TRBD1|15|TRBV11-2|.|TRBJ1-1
TGTGCCAGCAGCCCTCGACAGGGGGTCGGTTCTGAAGCTTTCTTT
CASSPRQGVGSEAFF
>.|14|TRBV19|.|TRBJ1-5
TGTGCCAGTAGTTTAGTACAGTTCAATCAGCCCCAGCATTTT
CASSLVQFNQPQHF